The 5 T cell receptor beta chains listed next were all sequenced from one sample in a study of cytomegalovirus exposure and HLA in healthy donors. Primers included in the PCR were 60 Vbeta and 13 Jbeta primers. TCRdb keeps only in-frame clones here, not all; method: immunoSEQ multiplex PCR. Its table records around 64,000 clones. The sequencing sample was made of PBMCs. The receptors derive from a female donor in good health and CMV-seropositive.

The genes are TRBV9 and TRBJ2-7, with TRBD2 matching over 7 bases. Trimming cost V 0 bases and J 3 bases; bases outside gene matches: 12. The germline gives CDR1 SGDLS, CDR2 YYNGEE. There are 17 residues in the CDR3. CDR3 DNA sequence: TGTGCCAGCAGCGTAGCCCCCTCCCAGACTAGCAGCTACGAGCAGTACTTC. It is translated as CASSVAPSQTSSYEQYF.

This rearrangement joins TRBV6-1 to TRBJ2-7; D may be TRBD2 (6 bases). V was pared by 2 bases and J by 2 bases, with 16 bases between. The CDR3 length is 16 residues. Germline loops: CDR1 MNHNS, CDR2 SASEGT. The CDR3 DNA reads TGTGCCAGCAGTGAATCCGGGGGATCTCTGCCCTACGAGCAGTACTTC. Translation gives CASSESGGSLPYEQYF.

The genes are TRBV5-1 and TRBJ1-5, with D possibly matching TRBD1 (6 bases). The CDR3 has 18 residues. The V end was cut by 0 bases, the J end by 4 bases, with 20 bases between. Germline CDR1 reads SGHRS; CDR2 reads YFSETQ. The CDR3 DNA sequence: TGCGCCAGCAGCTTGGGACCGATAACGGACAGCCGTAATCAGCCCCAGCATTTT. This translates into CASSLGPITDSRNQPQHF.

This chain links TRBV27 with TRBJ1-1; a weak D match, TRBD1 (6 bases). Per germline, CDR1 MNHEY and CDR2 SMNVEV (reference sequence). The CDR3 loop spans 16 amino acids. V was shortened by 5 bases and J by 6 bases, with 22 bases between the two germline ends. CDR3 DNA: TGTGCCAGCAGTCCGTTCGGGAAAGACGGGGGGCCTGAAGCTTTCTTT. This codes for CASSPFGKDGGPEAFF.

CDR3 sequence reads: CASSPGTVNTEAFF. In DNA form, the CDR3 reads TGCGCCAGCAGCCCCGGGACAGTGAACACTGAAGCTTTCTTT. The J gene is TRBJ1-1, the V gene TRBV5-1, with 7 bases lining up with TRBD1. The CDR3 runs 14 residues. Germline V gives CDR1 SGHRS, CDR2 YFSETQ. J lost 0 bases, V lost 4 bases, and 3 bases had no gene match. The full variable domain, with the rest looked up from reference TRBV5-1 and TRBJ1-1, is KAGVTQTPRYLIKTRGQQVTLSCSPISGHRSVSWYQQTPGQGLQFLFEYFSETQRNKGNFPGRFSGRQFSNSRSEMNVSTLELGDSALYLCASSPGTVNTEAFFGQGTRLTVV.